The 15 T cell receptor beta chains below come from one sample, sequenced in a study of vaccination effects on CD4 cells after COVID-19. No antigens are known for them. Expansion with viral peptide pools was applied to antigen-specific CD4+ T cells by the ViraFEST assay prior to sequencing. Isolation of CD4+ T cells took place after about 10 days of culture. People in the vaccine group had not been infected with SARS-CoV-2 before, and their nucleocapsid antibodies were negative. The repertoire was sequenced with immunoSEQ multiplex PCR; TCRdb's copy has only in-frame clones and lacks some. Of about 22,000 clones in the sample, roughly 80% are singletons; the top ten hold just under 20%. The sequencing here drew on CD4+ T cells from PBMCs cultured with HCoV-NL63 spike peptides, taken before COVID-19 vaccination. All receptors derive from a human donor who received a COVID-19 vaccine.

The chain is built from TRBV10-2 and TRBJ1-2; D gene ambiguous. This CDR3 has 13 amino acids. Germline lookup yields CDR1 WSHSY and CDR2 SAAADI. With 3 bases removed from V and 5 bases from J, the gap between germline ends came to 10 bases. CDR3 sequence reads: CASSERRKYGYTF. The CDR3 region has the DNA TGCGCCAGCAGTGAAAGACGGAAATATGGCTACACCTTC.

The chain couples TRBV19 to TRBJ2-5; weak D call: TRBD1 (6 bases). The germline V and J ends were trimmed by 6 bases and 5 bases, with 16 bases remaining between them. CDR1 and CDR2 from the germline V gene are LNHDA and SQIVND (reference sequence). This CDR3 has 14 residues. The CDR3 DNA is TGTGCCAGTAGCCAGGGGTTTAGATCGGAGACCCAGTACTTC. Translated, it gives CASSQGFRSETQYF.

V usage is TRBV4-2 and J usage is TRBJ1-1; no clear D gene. The CDR3 is made up of 15 amino acids. With 0 bases removed from V and 1 base from J, the gap between germline ends came to 9 bases. CDR1 and CDR2 from the germline V gene are LGHNA and YNFKEQ. CDR3 region: CASSQESAGNTEAFF. In nucleotides, the CDR3 is TGTGCCAGCAGCCAAGAATCAGCAGGGAACACTGAAGCTTTCTTT.

J is TRBJ2-5 and V is TRBV11-2; D is unclear. This CDR3 comprises 14 residues. V lost 0 bases, J lost 10 bases, and 15 bases lay in between. From germline, CDR1 is SGHAT and CDR2 FQNNGV. This CDR3 is CASSLEAGIRGQYF. CDR3 in DNA: TGTGCCAGCAGCTTAGAGGCAGGCATAAGAGGCCAGTACTTC.

V is TRBV19 and J is TRBJ2-3; 10 bases map to TRBD2. Germline CDR1 is LNHDA and CDR2 is SQIVND (reference sequence). CDR3 size: 14 residues. J gave up 7 bases and V 5 bases, and 6 bases lay outside the gene matches. CDR3 bases: TGTGCCAGTAGTGGAGCGGGGGGGTCGAATACGCAGTATTTT. Protein: CASSGAGGSNTQYF.

The genes are TRBV2 and TRBJ1-2; 10 bases line up with TRBD1. The CDR3 covers 13 residues. The junction had 4 bases not matched to a gene; V was cut back by 8 bases and J by 4 bases. Germline CDR1 is SNHLY and CDR2 is FYNNEI. The CDR3 DNA reads as TGTGCCAGCGGGGGGACAGGGGCCTATGGCTACACCTTC. Translated, it gives CASGGTGAYGYTF.

As DNA, the CDR3 is TGCGCCAGCAGCTCAGAGGAAGCCGGGCACACTGAAGCTTTCTTT. Translating it yields CASSSEEAGHTEAFF. The chain links TRBV5-1 to TRBJ1-1; D is unresolved. V lost 3 bases and J lost 3, with 15 bases in between. CDR3 length equals 15 residues. Germline V gene lookup returns CDR1 SGHRS and CDR2 YFSETQ.

The rearrangement joins TRBV7-9 to TRBJ2-1, with D perhaps matching TRBD1 (6 bases). The CDR3 contains 17 residues. V lost 3 bases to trimming and J lost 4 bases, with 19 bases between them. CDR1 is SEHNR and CDR2 is FQNEAQ in the germline V gene (reference sequence). The CDR3 DNA reads as TGTGCCAGCAGCTTTATGGACAGCCTACGTACTTACAATGAGCAGTTCTTC. Amino acids: CASSFMDSLRTYNEQFF. The full variable domain, in which reference TRBV7-9 and TRBJ2-1 provide the parts outside the CDR3, is DTGVSQNPRHKITKRGQNVTFRCDPISEHNRLYWYRQTLGQGPEFLTYFQNEAQLEKSRLLSDRFSAERPKGSFSTLEIQRTEQGDSAMYLCASSFMDSLRTYNEQFFGPGTRLTVL.

V is TRBV20-1 and J is TRBJ2-7; no firm D call. V was cut by 5 bases and J by 4 bases, with 6 bases left in between. This CDR3 is built from 10 residues. From germline, CDR1 is DFQATT and CDR2 SNEGSKA (reference sequence). CDR3 sequence reads: CSAGPYEQYF. CDR3 sequence (DNA): TGCAGTGCTGGGCCTTACGAGCAGTACTTC.

V usage is TRBV3-1 (or the pseudogene TRBV3-2) and J usage is TRBJ2-1; D perhaps matches TRBD2 (5 bases). Germline-derived CDR1 and CDR2 are LGHDT and YNNKEL (reference sequence). The CDR3 is 12 amino acids. Trimming took 3 bases from V and 10 from J, leaving 10 bases between them. The CDR3 region has the DNA TGTGCCAGCAGCCACGGGGTCGGGGAGCAGTTCTTC. It codes for CASSHGVGEQFF.

This clone appeared a few times. The chain links TRBV9 to TRBJ2-5, with 7 bases that match TRBD1. The V segment lost 8 bases and the J segment 4 bases; nucleotides outside the gene matches: 11. The CDR3 is made up of 14 amino acids. The germline CDR1 and CDR2 sequences are SGDLS and YYNGEE. The CDR3 sequence is CASSVGTVGETQYF. In DNA form, the CDR3 reads TGTGCCAGTTCCGTCGGGACAGTAGGAGAGACCCAGTACTTC.

The chain links TRBV5-1 to TRBJ1-1; D call uncertain. The V gene lost 0 bases and the J gene lost 2 bases, with 8 bases spanning the gap. The CDR3 length is 14 residues. CDR1 is SGHRS and CDR2 is YFSETQ in the germline V gene. The CDR3 DNA sequence: TGCGCCAGCAGCTTGGAAGGAGCTAACACTGAAGCTTTCTTT. It specifies CASSLEGANTEAFF.

This chain uses TRBV6-1 with TRBJ1-1, with TRBD1 identical over 10 bases. The CDR3 loop spans 15 amino acids. Germline values: CDR1 MNHNS, CDR2 SASEGT. After removal of 3 bases from V and 1 base from J, the junction contained 2 bases not matched to a gene. CDR3 sequence (DNA): TGTGCCAGCAGTGAGAGGACAGGGGGGAACACTGAAGCTTTCTTT. Protein: CASSERTGGNTEAFF.

This rearrangement joins TRBV6-5 to TRBJ1-4; 7 positions agree with TRBD1. Trimming removed 2 bases from V and 3 bases from J; junction bases left unmatched: 0. Germline CDR1 reads MNHEY; CDR2 reads SVGAGI. This CDR3 is built from 14 residues. The CDR3 DNA is TGTGCCAGCAGTTACAGGGGGCCTAATGAAAAACTGTTTTTT. Translation gives CASSYRGPNEKLFF.

The chain carries TRBV6-6 and TRBJ2-7; 8 bases are a match to TRBD1. Germline-derived CDR1 and CDR2 are MNHNY and SVGAGI (reference sequence). V was clipped by 2 bases and J by 6 bases; unmatched bases: 6. This CDR3 contains 14 residues. The CDR3 nucleotides are TGTGCCAGCAGTTACGCCCAGGGGGCGGTCGAGCAGTACTTC. This codes for CASSYAQGAVEQYF.